The source of this T cell receptor (beta chain) is a study of blood T cells in healthy people across ages. Alongside a J-beta primer mix, a sample-barcoded 5' primer served in a second PCR lasting roughly 7 to 11 cycles. TCRdb analysed the 5' RACE reads with MiXCR anew, one entry per CDR3 protein. The sample holds some 880,000 distinct CDR3 sequences, under 40% seen once. This CDR3 comprises 17 residues. Germline V CDR1 and CDR2: LGHNA, YNFKEQ. V gave up 0 bases and J gave up 3 bases, with 15 bases separating them. This clonotype came up once. The chain recombines TRBV4-2 with TRBJ1-3, with D tentatively TRBD1 (5 bases). The sequenced material came from blood. This TCR derives from a man between 18 and 35 years old in good health. The CDR3, as DNA: TGTGCCAGCAGCCAAGATCCGCGGGGGACGAGTGGAAACACCATATATTTT. It translates to CASSQDPRGTSGNTIYF.